This TCR beta chain comes out of a study of beta chain features in type 1 diabetes. About the study: Sorted cell examination encompassed approximately 110 million cells across all samples.

The sequenced template was cDNA made from the entire isolated RNA. Only in-frame clones appear in the TCRdb table, and some are missing; sequencing was by immunoSEQ multiplex PCR. Seen here are around 340,000 clones, 15% to 20% observed once, and the top ten hold approximately 0.043%. Sorting based on CD45RO/CCR7/CD25/CD127/CD95/CD27 separated CD4+ naive, central memory, regulatory and stem cell-like memory cells. V was shortened by 11 bases and J by 2 bases, with 18 bases between the two germline ends. CDR1 ENHRY and CDR2 SYGVKD come from the germline V gene. The length of the CDR3 is 14 residues. This chain uses TRBV10-3 with TRBJ1-1; D call uncertain. The receptor was isolated from a woman under 30 in good health. The sequenced material came from naive CD4+ T cells from blood. The CDR3 region has the DNA TGTGCCTCGACTGGACCGGGGAGAAACACTGAAGCTTTCTTT. Protein sequence: CASTGPGRNTEAFF.